The 5 T cell receptor beta chains below were found in one sample sequenced in a study of T-cell memory formation after mild COVID-19. In TCRdb, the 5' RACE reads were re-called with MiXCR into one record per CDR3 protein. Among roughly 450,000 distinct CDR3 sequences listed, 15% to 20% were seen once. Sequencing was done on a sample of PBMCs or a T cell subset sorted from them (not recorded which). Receptors originate from an adult woman who had mild COVID-19 (a few samples of this study predate the infection). Cell type and time point are not known.

The rearrangement uses TRBV4-2 and TRBJ2-7, with 9 bases matching TRBD2. The CDR3 totals 15 residues. V shed 3 bases and J 2 bases; nucleotides not matched to a gene: 5. The germline gives CDR1 LGHNA, CDR2 YNFKEQ. The CDR3 DNA is TGTGCCAGCAGCCAGGGACTAGCCGTCCCCTACGAGCAGTACTTC. Protein sequence: CASSQGLAVPYEQYF.

This rearrangement joins TRBV6-5 to TRBJ2-7; either TRBD1 or TRBD2 may supply D (5 bases each). V lost 2 bases and J 2 bases, leaving 10 bases between the germline ends. Germline V gene sequence: CDR1 MNHEY, CDR2 SVGAGI. The CDR3 consists of 14 residues. CDR3 sequence: CASSYTGRAYEQYF. As DNA, the CDR3 is TGTGCCAGCAGTTACACGGGACGCGCCTACGAGCAGTACTTC.

This clonotype was seen a few times. The gene calls are TRBV19 and TRBJ1-2; tentative D call: TRBD1 (6 bases). This CDR3 comprises 16 residues. With 4 bases removed from V and 0 bases from J, the gap between germline ends came to 15 bases. Germline-derived CDR1 and CDR2 are LNHDA and SQIVND (reference sequence). The chain's CDR3 is CASSTQPGQPNYGYTF. The CDR3 nucleotides are TGTGCCAGTAGTACCCAGCCCGGACAGCCTAACTATGGCTACACCTTC.

There are a few counts of this clonotype. The J gene is TRBJ2-3, the V gene TRBV20-1; D gene unclear. V was trimmed by 1 base and J by 3 bases, leaving 11 bases between them. This CDR3 is built from 14 residues. CDR1 is DFQATT and CDR2 is SNEGSKA in the germline V gene (reference sequence). CDR3 in amino acids: CSARGPYRTDTQYF. The CDR3 nucleotides are TGCAGTGCTAGAGGTCCATACCGAACAGATACGCAGTATTTT.

This clonotype appeared a few times. CDR3 residues: CATSSSYNEQFF. Written as DNA, the CDR3 is TGTGCCACCAGTAGCTCCTACAATGAGCAGTTCTTC. The V gene is TRBV24-1, the J gene TRBJ2-1; D is unclear. Trimming took 6 bases from V and 0 from J, leaving 2 bases between them. The CDR3 has 12 amino acids. Germline CDR1 is KGHDR and CDR2 is SFDVKD.